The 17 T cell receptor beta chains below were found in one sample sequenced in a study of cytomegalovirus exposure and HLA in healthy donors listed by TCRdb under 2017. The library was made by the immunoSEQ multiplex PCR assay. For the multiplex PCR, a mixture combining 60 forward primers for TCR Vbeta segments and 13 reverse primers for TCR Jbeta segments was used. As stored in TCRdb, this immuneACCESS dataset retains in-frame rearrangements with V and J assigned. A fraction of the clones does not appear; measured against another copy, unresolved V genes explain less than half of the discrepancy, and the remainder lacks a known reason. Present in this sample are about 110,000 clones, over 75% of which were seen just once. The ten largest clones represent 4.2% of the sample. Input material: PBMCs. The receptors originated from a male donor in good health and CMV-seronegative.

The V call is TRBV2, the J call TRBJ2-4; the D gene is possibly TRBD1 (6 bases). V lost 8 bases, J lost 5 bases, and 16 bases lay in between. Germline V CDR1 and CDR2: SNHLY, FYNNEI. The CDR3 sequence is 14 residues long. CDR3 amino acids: CASFPGVGENIQYF. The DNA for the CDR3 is TGTGCCAGCTTCCCAGGGGTCGGGGAAAACATTCAGTACTTC.

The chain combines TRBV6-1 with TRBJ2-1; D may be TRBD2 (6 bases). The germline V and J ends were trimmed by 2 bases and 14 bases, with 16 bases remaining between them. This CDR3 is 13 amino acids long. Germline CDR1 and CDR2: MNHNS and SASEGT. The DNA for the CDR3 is TGTGCCAGCAGTGAACCCCTGGGGGGTAAAGAGTTCTTC. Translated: CASSEPLGGKEFF.

CDR3 in amino acids: CASSSTGVEQYF. CDR3 DNA sequence: TGTGCCAGCAGTTCAACAGGGGTCGAGCAGTACTTC. V is TRBV27 and J is TRBJ2-7; TRBD1 aligns across 7 bases. CDR3 size: 12 residues. Germline V gene data show CDR1 as MNHEY and CDR2 as SMNVEV (reference sequence). V was clipped by 4 bases and J by 6 bases; unmatched bases: 3.

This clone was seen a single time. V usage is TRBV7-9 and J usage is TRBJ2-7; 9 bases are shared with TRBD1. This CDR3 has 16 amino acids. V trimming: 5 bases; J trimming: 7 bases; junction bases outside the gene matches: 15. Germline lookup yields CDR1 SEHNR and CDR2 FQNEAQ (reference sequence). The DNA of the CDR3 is TGTGCCAGCAGCCCGCCGAGGGACAGGGCAATTTTGGAGCAGTACTTC. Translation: CASSPPRDRAILEQYF.

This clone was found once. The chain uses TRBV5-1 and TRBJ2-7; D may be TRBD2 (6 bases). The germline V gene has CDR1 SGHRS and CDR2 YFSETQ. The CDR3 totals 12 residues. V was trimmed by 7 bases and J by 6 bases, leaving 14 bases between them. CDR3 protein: CASAGSGGEQYF. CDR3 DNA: TGCGCCAGCGCCGGGAGTGGGGGCGAGCAGTACTTC.

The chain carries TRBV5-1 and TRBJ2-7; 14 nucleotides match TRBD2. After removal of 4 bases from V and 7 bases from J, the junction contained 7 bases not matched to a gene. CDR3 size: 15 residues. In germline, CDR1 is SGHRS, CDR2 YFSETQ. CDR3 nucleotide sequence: TGCGCCAGCAGCACCGGACTAGCGGGAGGAAGGGAGCAGTACTTC. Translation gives CASSTGLAGGREQYF. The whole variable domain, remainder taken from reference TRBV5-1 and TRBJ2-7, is KAGVTQTPRYLIKTRGQQVTLSCSPISGHRSVSWYQQTPGQGLQFLFEYFSETQRNKGNFPGRFSGRQFSNSRSEMNVSTLELGDSALYLCASSTGLAGGREQYFGPGTRLTVT.

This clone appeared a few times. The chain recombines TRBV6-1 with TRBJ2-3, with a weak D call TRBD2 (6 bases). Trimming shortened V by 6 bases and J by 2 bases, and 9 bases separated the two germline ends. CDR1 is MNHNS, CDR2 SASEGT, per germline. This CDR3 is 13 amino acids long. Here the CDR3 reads CASRAGNTDTQYF. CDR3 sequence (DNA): TGTGCCAGCAGGGCGGGAAACACAGATACGCAGTATTTT.

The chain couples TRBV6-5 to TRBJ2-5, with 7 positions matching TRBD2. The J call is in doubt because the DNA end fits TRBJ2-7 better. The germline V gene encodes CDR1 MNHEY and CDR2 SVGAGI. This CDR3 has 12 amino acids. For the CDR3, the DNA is TGTGCCAGCGGACTAGGCGGTTCCGAGCAGTACTTC. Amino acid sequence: CASGLGGSEQYF.

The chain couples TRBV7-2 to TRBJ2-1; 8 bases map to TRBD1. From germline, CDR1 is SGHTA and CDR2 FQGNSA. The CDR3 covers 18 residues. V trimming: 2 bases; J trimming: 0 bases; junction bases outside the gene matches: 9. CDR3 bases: TGTGCCAGCAGCTTACACAACTTCAGGGGGCCCTCCTACAATGAGCAGTTCTTC. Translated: CASSLHNFRGPSYNEQFF.

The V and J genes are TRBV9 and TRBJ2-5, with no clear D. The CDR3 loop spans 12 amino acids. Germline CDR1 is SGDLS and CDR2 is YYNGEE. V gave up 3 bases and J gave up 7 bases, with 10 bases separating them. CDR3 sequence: CASSETYGTQYF. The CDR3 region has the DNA TGTGCCAGCAGCGAAACGTACGGGACCCAGTACTTC.

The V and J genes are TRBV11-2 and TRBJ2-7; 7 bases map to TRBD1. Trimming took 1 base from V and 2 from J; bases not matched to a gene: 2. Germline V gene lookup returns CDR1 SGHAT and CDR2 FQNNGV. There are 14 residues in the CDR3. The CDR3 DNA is TGTGCCAGCAGCTTAGGAACAGGGGCCTACGAGCAGTACTTC. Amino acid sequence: CASSLGTGAYEQYF.

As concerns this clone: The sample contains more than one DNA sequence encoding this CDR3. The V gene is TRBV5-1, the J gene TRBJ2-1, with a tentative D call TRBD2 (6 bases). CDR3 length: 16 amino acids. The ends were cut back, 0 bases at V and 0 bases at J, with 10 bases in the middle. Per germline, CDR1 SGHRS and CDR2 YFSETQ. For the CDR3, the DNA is TGCGCCAGCAGCTTGGTTGCGGGGAGCTCCTACAATGAGCAGTTCTTC. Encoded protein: CASSLVAGSSYNEQFF.

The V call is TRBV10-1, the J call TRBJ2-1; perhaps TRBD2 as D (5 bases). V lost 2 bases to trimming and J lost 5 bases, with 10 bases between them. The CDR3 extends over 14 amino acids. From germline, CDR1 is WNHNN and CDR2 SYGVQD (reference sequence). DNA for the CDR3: TGCGCCAGCAGTGAGAATAGCGAGGACAATGAGCAGTTCTTC. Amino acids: CASSENSEDNEQFF.

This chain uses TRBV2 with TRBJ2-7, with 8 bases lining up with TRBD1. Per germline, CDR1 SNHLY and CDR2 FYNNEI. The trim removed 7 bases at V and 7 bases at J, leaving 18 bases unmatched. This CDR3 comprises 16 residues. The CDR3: CASTGDRRLGTWEQYF. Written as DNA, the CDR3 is TGTGCCAGCACGGGGGACAGGAGGCTCGGCACTTGGGAGCAGTACTTC. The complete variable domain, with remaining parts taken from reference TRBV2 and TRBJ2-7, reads EPEVTQTPSHQVTQMGQEVILRCVPISNHLYFYWYRQILGQKVEFLVSFYNNEISEKSEIFDDQFSVERPDGSNFTLKIRSTKLEDSAMYFCASTGDRRLGTWEQYFGPGTRLTVT.

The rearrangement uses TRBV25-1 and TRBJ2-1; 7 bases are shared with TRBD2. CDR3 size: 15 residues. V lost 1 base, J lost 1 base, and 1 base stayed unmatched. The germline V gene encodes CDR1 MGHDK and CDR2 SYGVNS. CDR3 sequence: CASSESGRSYNEQFF. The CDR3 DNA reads TGTGCCAGCAGTGAATCCGGGAGGTCCTACAATGAGCAGTTCTTC.

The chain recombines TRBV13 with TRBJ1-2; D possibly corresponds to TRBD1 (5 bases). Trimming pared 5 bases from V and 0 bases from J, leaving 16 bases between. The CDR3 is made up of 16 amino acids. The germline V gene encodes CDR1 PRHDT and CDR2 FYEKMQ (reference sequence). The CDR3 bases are TGTGCCAGCAGCAGCTACGACAGAACATCTAACTATGGCTACACCTTC. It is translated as CASSSYDRTSNYGYTF.

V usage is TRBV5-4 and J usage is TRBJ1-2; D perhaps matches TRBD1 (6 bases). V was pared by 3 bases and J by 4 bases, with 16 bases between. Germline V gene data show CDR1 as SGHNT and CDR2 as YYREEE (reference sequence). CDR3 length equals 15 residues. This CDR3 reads CASSSRTERSYGYTF. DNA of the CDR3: TGTGCCAGCAGCTCAAGGACAGAGAGGTCCTATGGCTACACCTTC.